These 32 T cell receptor beta chains were sequenced from one sample in a study of Ad26.COV2.S vaccination and SARS-CoV-2 variants (dated by TCRdb to the early 2020s). Reading the label with the study, this specimen's treatment or condition is: around 19 received Ad26.COV2.S at low or high dose, single or two shots; a few received placebo; per-sample allocation not given. Repertoires of vaccine and placebo recipients were sequenced from samples taken on day 63 after the first injection. Libraries were prepared through the immunoSEQ multiplex PCR assay. The table comes from immuneACCESS by way of TCRdb, which keeps in-frame sequences with V and J called. Part of the clones is missing from these tables; in studies checked, under half for an unresolved V gene and the rest for unknown reasons. This sample lists approximately 460,000 clones; around 89% were detected once. Approximately 1.7% of the sample is held by the ten biggest clonotypes.

This specimen consisted of peripheral blood, obtained in a trial of Ad26.COV2.S vaccine versus placebo. The receptors come from a person between 18 and 59 years old who received the Ad26.COV2.S COVID-19 vaccine or a placebo.

The V call is TRBV28, the J call TRBJ1-3; 7 nucleotides align to TRBD1. Germline V lookup: CDR1 MDHEN, CDR2 SYDVKM. Germline trimming cut 7 bases from V and 4 bases from J; bases unmatched to any gene: 7. This CDR3 spans 14 amino acids. The CDR3 DNA sequence: TGTGCCAGCATTACTACAGGGGACGGAAACACCATATATTTT. Protein: CASITTGDGNTIYF. Looking up the rest from reference TRBV28 and TRBJ1-3 gives the full variable domain: DVKVTQSSRYLVKRTGEKVFLECVQDMDHENMFWYRQDPGLGLRLIYFSYDVKMKEKGDIPEGYSVSREKKERFSLILESASTNQTSMYLCASITTGDGNTIYFGEGSWLTVV.

The chain has TRBV30 and TRBJ1-1, with D perhaps matching TRBD1 (5 bases). The CDR3 loop spans 13 amino acids. Germline values: CDR1 GTSNPN, CDR2 SVGIG (reference sequence). Trimming stripped 0 bases from V and 10 bases from J, with 15 bases between. The CDR3 DNA reads as TGTGCCTGGAGTGTACTAGTGGGGGAAGGAGCTTTCTTT. Residues: CAWSVLVGEGAFF.

This clone has only one observation. The chain employs TRBV7-9 and TRBJ2-1, with 14 bases that match TRBD2. V dropped 3 bases and J dropped 4; count of bases not matched to a gene: 8. This CDR3 spans 18 amino acids. Germline V lookup: CDR1 SEHNR, CDR2 FQNEAQ (reference sequence). DNA of the CDR3: TGTGCCAGCAGCTTTCCCGGGACTAGCGGGGGATTGTACAATGAGCAGTTCTTC. It is translated as CASSFPGTSGGLYNEQFF.

The chain carries TRBV5-1 and TRBJ1-3; weak D call: TRBD1 (6 bases). The CDR3 totals 14 residues. Looked up from germline, CDR1 is SGHRS and CDR2 is YFSETQ. V shed 5 bases and J shed 2 bases, with 11 bases lying between them. The CDR3 is CASRDGGPGNTIYF. The DNA for the CDR3 is TGCGCCAGCAGGGACGGGGGCCCTGGAAACACCATATATTTT. Full variable domain (remainder filled in from reference TRBV5-1 and TRBJ1-3): KAGVTQTPRYLIKTRGQQVTLSCSPISGHRSVSWYQQTPGQGLQFLFEYFSETQRNKGNFPGRFSGRQFSNSRSEMNVSTLELGDSALYLCASRDGGPGNTIYFGEGSWLTVV.

The chain has TRBV5-6 and TRBJ1-4; 7 nucleotides line up with TRBD1. Germline V CDR1 and CDR2: SGHDT, YYEEEE. V shed 5 bases and J 3 bases; nucleotides not matched to a gene: 13. The length of the CDR3 is 17 residues. The CDR3 nucleotides read TGTGCCAGCAGTCTGAGGAGGGGGCGCGGCCCTAATGAAAAACTGTTTTTT. It encodes CASSLRRGRGPNEKLFF.

The rearrangement joins TRBV7-9 to TRBJ2-1; 9 positions agree with TRBD2. The V segment lost 3 bases and the J segment 4 bases; nucleotides outside the gene matches: 10. The germline gives CDR1 SEHNR, CDR2 FQNEAQ (reference sequence). The CDR3 covers 17 residues. The CDR3 region has the DNA TGTGCCAGCAGCTTTTTCCGAGGACTAGCGACTTACAATGAGCAGTTCTTC. This encodes CASSFFRGLATYNEQFF.

V gene TRBV3-1 (or the pseudogene TRBV3-2) combines with J gene TRBJ2-7; D not certain. This CDR3 has 16 residues. Trimming removed 0 bases from V and 4 bases from J, with 16 bases in between. Germline V gene data show CDR1 as LGHDT and CDR2 as YNNKEL (reference sequence). The CDR3 DNA reads TGTGCCAGCAGCCAAGATAAAAATCTTGTCCGGTACGAGCAGTACTTC. As protein: CASSQDKNLVRYEQYF.

This clone was detected only a few times. The chain recombines TRBV7-6 with TRBJ2-4; 13 positions agree with TRBD2. V dropped 7 bases and J dropped 4; count of bases not matched to a gene: 7. This CDR3 is 16 amino acids long. Per the germline V gene, CDR1 is SGHVS and CDR2 is FNYEAQ. Here the CDR3 reads CASTGTSGMTKNIQYF. The CDR3 DNA sequence: TGTGCCAGCACTGGGACTAGCGGGATGACTAAAAACATTCAGTACTTC.

This clone came up a few times. V usage is TRBV28 and J usage is TRBJ2-2, with TRBD2 matching 13 bases. Trimming at V came to 6 bases and at J to 3 bases, leaving 7 bases not matched to a gene. The CDR3 extends over 17 amino acids. From germline, CDR1 is MDHEN and CDR2 SYDVKM. The chain's CDR3 is CASRPLGTSGDTGELFF. As DNA, the CDR3 is TGTGCCAGCAGACCCCTTGGGACTAGCGGGGACACCGGGGAGCTGTTTTTT.

The rearrangement links TRBV10-3 to TRBJ2-7; 8 nucleotides align to TRBD2. The CDR3 consists of 13 residues. Germline CDR1 ENHRY, CDR2 SYGVKD. V lost 6 bases, J lost 5 bases, and 6 bases stayed unmatched. CDR3 loop: CAISDQTSDEQYF. CDR3 coding DNA: TGTGCCATCAGCGACCAGACTAGCGACGAGCAGTACTTC.

The DNA for the CDR3 is TGTGCCAGCAGGGAAGGGGGGGTCACCGGGGAGCTGTTTTTT. Protein: CASREGGVTGELFF. The chain combines TRBV7-9 with TRBJ2-2, with TRBD2 as a possible D gene (7 bases). This CDR3 contains 14 residues. Germline V CDR1 and CDR2: SEHNR, FQNEAQ (reference sequence). Trimming pared 6 bases from V and 4 bases from J, leaving 12 bases between.

The J gene is TRBJ2-3, the V gene TRBV9, with D tentatively TRBD2 (6 bases). CDR1 and CDR2 (germline): SGDLS, YYNGEE. The CDR3 is made up of 14 amino acids. The V gene lost 3 bases and the J gene lost 6 bases, with 14 bases spanning the gap. CDR3 sequence: CASSGGVWGDTQYF. The CDR3 bases are TGTGCCAGCAGCGGCGGGGTCTGGGGGGATACGCAGTATTTT.

This chain links TRBV6-1 with TRBJ1-4; D is uncertain. Trimming took off 2 bases at V and 8 bases at J, with 12 bases between the two ends. The germline V gene encodes CDR1 MNHNS and CDR2 SASEGT. The CDR3 sequence is 14 residues long. The CDR3 DNA is TGTGCCAGCAGTGAAAGGAGGGTTGGGGAAAAACTGTTTTTT. Residues: CASSERRVGEKLFF.

This clone appeared a single time. The CDR3 nucleotides are TGTGCCAGCAGCGGGACTAGCGGGACCTACGAGCAGTACTTC. This translates into CASSGTSGTYEQYF. This chain joins TRBV5-5 and TRBJ2-7; 13 nucleotides match TRBD2. The ends lost 4 bases at V and 2 bases at J; junction bases unmatched: 0. The CDR3 has 14 amino acids. From germline, CDR1 is SGHKS and CDR2 YYEKEE (reference sequence).

The chain uses TRBV6-5 and TRBJ2-7; 9 nucleotides agree with TRBD1. The CDR3 spans 14 residues. The junction had 7 bases not matched to a gene; V was cut back by 6 bases and J by 4 bases. In germline, CDR1 is MNHEY, CDR2 SVGAGI. CDR3 region: CASSKRTGEYEQYF. The CDR3 region has the DNA TGTGCCAGCAGCAAGAGGACAGGGGAATACGAGCAGTACTTC.

V usage is TRBV6-5 and J usage is TRBJ2-7; D is ambiguous. CDR3 size: 11 residues. V was pared by 2 bases and J by 7 bases, with 6 bases between. Germline CDR1 and CDR2: MNHEY and SVGAGI. Here the CDR3 DNA reads TGTGCCAGCAGTTACACCGGGGAGCAGTACTTC. Translated, it gives CASSYTGEQYF.

This clone was seen once. The V call is TRBV7-2, the J call TRBJ1-1; TRBD1 might be the D (6 bases). The CDR3 has 14 residues. Trimming took off 1 base at V and 3 bases at J, with 9 bases between the two ends. Germline CDR1 and CDR2: SGHTA and FQGNSA. The CDR3 loop reads CASSLGGRDTEAFF. CDR3 coding DNA: TGTGCCAGCAGCTTAGGGGGGCGGGACACTGAAGCTTTCTTT.

This chain joins TRBV9 and TRBJ2-3; 13 bases are a match to TRBD2. This CDR3 is 18 amino acids long. CDR1 SGDLS and CDR2 YYNGEE come from the germline V gene. The J segment lost 0 bases and the V segment lost 4 bases, leaving 8 bases of the junction unmatched. The CDR3 DNA follows: TGTGCCAGCAGCTCCAAGGGACTAGCGGGACCAAGCACAGATACGCAGTATTTT. It codes for CASSSKGLAGPSTDTQYF.

This clone was seen only once. The V call is TRBV9, the J call TRBJ2-3; D remains unclear. CDR1 is SGDLS, CDR2 YYNGEE, per germline. The CDR3 consists of 15 residues. Trimming took 0 bases from V and 0 from J, leaving 8 bases between them. Here the CDR3 DNA reads TGTGCCAGCAGCGTAGCTGGTGTAAGCACAGATACGCAGTATTTT. It specifies CASSVAGVSTDTQYF.

The chain employs TRBV5-6 and TRBJ1-2, with a possible D match to TRBD1 (5 bases). The germline gives CDR1 SGHDT, CDR2 YYEEEE. V was trimmed by 4 bases and J by 4 bases, leaving 11 bases between them. This CDR3 comprises 13 residues. The CDR3 sequence is CASSADTSYGYTF. As DNA, the CDR3 is TGTGCCAGCAGCGCGGACACTTCCTATGGCTACACCTTC. The full variable domain, with the rest looked up from reference TRBV5-6 and TRBJ1-2, is DAGVTQSPTHLIKTRGQQVTLRCSPKSGHDTVSWYQQALGQGPQFIFQYYEEEERQRGNFPDRFSGHQFPNYSSELNVNALLLGDSALYLCASSADTSYGYTFGSGTRLTVV.

As for this clone: A read error may account for a junction end that differs from germline. The rearrangement links TRBV2 to TRBJ1-2; D is ambiguous. This CDR3 region has 13 residues. Germline loops: CDR1 SNHLY, CDR2 FYNNEI. Here the CDR3 DNA reads TGTGCCAGCAGAGAAGGATACTTTGATGGCTACACCTTC. It codes for CASREGYFDGYTF.

This clone appeared once. The V call is TRBV2, the J call TRBJ2-7; D ambiguous. The CDR3 covers 15 residues. V was pared by 6 bases and J by 2 bases, with 17 bases between. The V gene's germline CDR1 is SNHLY and CDR2 FYNNEI. The CDR3 loop is CASSLGLPNTYEQYF. CDR3 DNA: TGTGCCAGCAGCCTAGGGCTACCGAATACCTACGAGCAGTACTTC. The whole variable domain, filled in from reference TRBV2 and TRBJ2-7, reads EPEVTQTPSHQVTQMGQEVILRCVPISNHLYFYWYRQILGQKVEFLVSFYNNEISEKSEIFDDQFSVERPDGSNFTLKIRSTKLEDSAMYFCASSLGLPNTYEQYFGPGTRLTVT.

The chain combines TRBV5-1 with TRBJ1-5; D unresolved. CDR1 SGHRS and CDR2 YFSETQ come from the germline V gene. The germline V and J ends were trimmed by 4 bases and 4 bases, with 12 bases remaining between them. This CDR3 comprises 14 residues. CDR3 sequence: CASSQDGTNQPQHF. The CDR3, as DNA: TGCGCCAGCAGCCAGGACGGTACGAATCAGCCCCAGCATTTT.

This chain's CDR3 is CASSPSANTNYGYTF. The CDR3 DNA sequence: TGTGCCAGCAGCCCGTCAGCCAACACTAACTATGGCTACACCTTC. The rearrangement uses TRBV7-6 and TRBJ1-2; no firm D call. V was clipped by 5 bases and J by 0 bases, with 13 bases between them. Germline V lookup: CDR1 SGHVS, CDR2 FNYEAQ. CDR3 length equals 15 residues.

The chain is built from TRBV4-2 and TRBJ2-7; 7 nucleotides agree with TRBD1. The CDR3 totals 16 residues. Looked up from germline, CDR1 is LGHNA and CDR2 is YNFKEQ. V trimming: 1 base; J trimming: 3 bases; junction bases outside the gene matches: 9. The chain's CDR3 is CASSQGSGTENYEQYF. The CDR3 DNA reads TGTGCCAGCAGCCAAGGCTCGGGGACAGAGAACTACGAGCAGTACTTC.

Concerning this clone: Other DNA sequences in this specimen translate into the identical CDR3. The chain has TRBV30 and TRBJ1-1, with D perhaps TRBD1 (5 bases). This CDR3 is built from 13 residues. The ends were cut back, 2 bases at V and 1 base at J, with 8 bases in the middle. Germline-derived CDR1 and CDR2 are GTSNPN and SVGIG (reference sequence). The CDR3 is CAWSRGGNTEAFF. The DNA for the CDR3 is TGTGCCTGGAGTCGTGGGGGGAACACTGAAGCTTTCTTT.

The chain links TRBV24-1 to TRBJ2-2; 7 nucleotides line up with TRBD1. CDR3 length equals 13 residues. J was trimmed by 9 bases and V by 8 bases; bases with no gene match: 8. The germline V gene encodes CDR1 KGHDR and CDR2 SFDVKD. DNA for the CDR3: TGTGCCACCAAACAGGGGCGGGCCAGGGAGCTGTTTTTT. Translating gives CATKQGRARELFF.

The V and J genes are TRBV18 and TRBJ2-2; D unclear. CDR1 and CDR2 from the germline V gene are KGHSH and LQKENI. This CDR3 is built from 15 residues. Deletions cut 1 base from V and 2 bases from J, with 8 bases between. The CDR3 loop reads CASSPLGINTGELFF. The CDR3 coding sequence is TGTGCCAGCTCACCACTGGGAATCAACACCGGGGAGCTGTTTTTT.

The chain links TRBV6-6 to TRBJ1-5; 10 nucleotides line up with TRBD1. Per the germline V gene, CDR1 is MNHNY and CDR2 is SVGAGI (reference sequence). The CDR3 extends over 17 amino acids. V trimming: 5 bases; J trimming: 5 bases; junction bases outside the gene matches: 12. CDR3 in amino acids: CASSPDRGPVLDQPQHF. CDR3 in DNA: TGTGCCAGCAGTCCCGACAGGGGGCCCGTGCTCGATCAGCCCCAGCATTTT.

V is TRBV30 and J is TRBJ2-3; D is perhaps TRBD1 (5 bases). The CDR3 covers 18 residues. Germline CDR1 reads GTSNPN; CDR2 reads SVGIG (reference sequence). V was shortened by 1 base and J by 5 bases, with 25 bases between the two germline ends. CDR3 DNA: TGTGCCTGGAGTGAGGGGTGGTTCGGTGGAAAAAGGGGAGATACGCAGTATTTT. This sequence encodes CAWSEGWFGGKRGDTQYF.

The gene calls are TRBV14 and TRBJ2-1, with TRBD2 matching 9 bases. The CDR3 loop spans 15 amino acids. V lost 2 bases and J lost 2; bases outside the gene matches: 1. Germline V gene lookup returns CDR1 SGHDN and CDR2 FVKESK. CDR3 amino acids: CASSQLAGTYNEQFF. CDR3 nucleotide sequence: TGTGCCAGCAGCCAACTAGCGGGGACCTACAATGAGCAGTTCTTC.

The chain is built from TRBV21-1 and TRBJ2-1; the D call of TRBD2 is as the table states it, not checked on the DNA. TRBV21-1 is a pseudogene locus. This CDR3 is built from 15 residues. The CDR3 reads CASRRLVRSYNEQFF. The CDR3 coding sequence is TGTGCCAGCAGGAGACTAGTCCGGTCCTACAATGAGCAGTTCTTC.